A single sample is the source of the 9 T cell receptor beta chains below, sequenced in a study of T-cell reconstitution after alpha-beta-depleted transplantation in children. This sample's TCRbeta library carried unique molecular identifier barcodes. Via MiXCR, TCRdb re-called the PCR reads, giving one row per CDR3 protein. Of 150,000 to 250,000 distinct CDR3 sequences listed, roughly 6.5% are singletons. The sequencing here drew on PBMCs, taken before TCRalphabeta/CD19-depleted stem cell transplant. The receptors were gathered from a girl under two years old with combined immunodeficiency, due to receive a stem cell transplant.

This clonotype has a count of ten or more. CDR3 residues: CASSSTRDTQSYEQYF. CDR3 in DNA: TGTGCCAGCAGTTCGACGCGGGACACCCAATCCTACGAGCAGTACTTC. This chain joins TRBV12-3 or TRBV12-4 and TRBJ2-7, with D perhaps being TRBD1 or TRBD2 (6 bases each). The V gene lost 4 bases and the J gene lost 1 base, with 17 bases spanning the gap. The CDR3 runs 16 residues.

This clonotype was detected many times. The CDR3 spells CASSVSPNPNNEQFF. In DNA form, the CDR3 reads TGTGCCAGCAGCGTATCCCCAAACCCTAACAATGAGCAGTTCTTC. V and J are TRBV9 and TRBJ2-1; D not resolved. CDR1 SGDLS and CDR2 YYNGEE come from the germline V gene. Between the trimmed V and J ends, which lost 1 base and 5 bases, there was a span of 13 bases. The length of the CDR3 is 15 residues.

This clonotype has ten or more counts. This sequence joins TRBV20-1 and TRBJ2-1; perhaps TRBD1 as D (5 bases). The germline V gene has CDR1 DFQATT and CDR2 SNEGSKA (reference sequence). The CDR3 is 13 residues long. The germline V and J ends were trimmed by 3 bases and 9 bases, with 15 bases remaining between them. This chain's CDR3 is CSARGPSRGEQFF. The CDR3 DNA is TGCAGTGCTAGGGGGCCCTCAAGGGGTGAGCAGTTCTTC.

This clonotype was seen at least ten times. The rearrangement joins TRBV20-1 to TRBJ2-2; D possibly corresponds to TRBD2 (6 bases). The CDR3 spans 14 residues. Deletions cut 0 bases from V and 8 bases from J, with 13 bases between. CDR1 and CDR2 from the germline V gene are DFQATT and SNEGSKA (reference sequence). The CDR3: CSARDPRGGGELFF. CDR3 sequence (DNA): TGCAGTGCTAGAGATCCCCGGGGAGGAGGGGAGCTGTTTTTT.

Many counts were recorded for this clonotype. This sequence joins TRBV29-1 and TRBJ1-2; D uncertain. Germline CDR1 reads SQVTM; CDR2 reads ANQGSEA. Trimming cost V 5 bases and J 4 bases, with 14 bases left between them. CDR3 length: 13 residues. The CDR3 spells CSVPEALFYGYTF. DNA for the CDR3: TGCAGCGTTCCAGAGGCCCTTTTCTATGGCTACACCTTC. The full variable domain, its missing parts supplied by reference TRBV29-1 and TRBJ1-2, is SAVISQKPSRDICQRGTSLTIQCQVDSQVTMMFWYRQQPGQSLTLIATANQGSEATYESGFVIDKFPISRPNLTFSTLTVSNMSPEDSSIYLCSVPEALFYGYTFGSGTRLTVV.

This clonotype appeared once. A much bigger clone sits one base away, suggesting this may be a read error. This chain uses TRBV27 with TRBJ2-7, with 13 bases aligning to TRBD2. This CDR3 region has 15 residues. Germline V lookup: CDR1 MNHEY, CDR2 SMNVEV (reference sequence). CDR3 loop: CASSLGTSGTAEQHF. Here the CDR3 DNA reads TGTGCCAGCAGTCTCGGGACTAGCGGGACCGCCGAGCAGCACTTC.

This clonotype was seen at least ten times. The chain links TRBV3-1 to TRBJ2-6; D is undetermined. V was shortened by 8 bases and J by 5 bases, with 7 bases between the two germline ends. CDR3 size: 12 residues. From germline, CDR1 is LGHDT and CDR2 YNNKEL (reference sequence). The CDR3 nucleotides read TGTGCCAGCGGTCAGTGGGCCAACGTCCTGACTTTC. Its translation: CASGQWANVLTF.

This clonotype was picked up a small number of times. The chain has TRBV4-1 and TRBJ1-1, with TRBD1 matching over 7 bases. Per the germline V gene, CDR1 is MGHRA and CDR2 is YSYEKL. The CDR3 totals 14 residues. V lost 8 bases and J lost 4; bases outside the gene matches: 10. In nucleotides, the CDR3 is TGCGCCAGCTTCCAGCGGGCAGGGGGCACTGAAGCTTTCTTT. Protein product: CASFQRAGGTEAFF.

This clonotype was picked up many times. The chain is built from TRBV6-5 and TRBJ1-1; TRBD1 is a possible D gene (5 bases). The CDR3 extends over 17 amino acids. Trimming took 0 bases from V and 1 from J, leaving 15 bases between them. Germline V gene lookup returns CDR1 MNHEY and CDR2 SVGAGI. The CDR3 region has the DNA TGTGCCAGCAGTTACTCGGTTGTGGGGGGTACGAACACTGAAGCTTTCTTT. It translates to CASSYSVVGGTNTEAFF.